A selection of T cell receptor beta chains follows, all from one sample in a study of OX40 agonist ivuxolimab in advanced cancers. Sequencing was performed with immunoSEQ multiplex PCR; in TCRdb, only in-frame clones are kept and a portion is missing. The top ten clones hold about an eighth of a sample with around 70,000 clones, 89% of them seen once. The source was CD4+ or CD8+ T cells sorted from blood, collected in a trial of the OX40 agonist ivuxolimab. The receptors stem from an adult with an advanced solid tumor such as melanoma, head and neck, liver or kidney cancer. Both conserved end residues are part of each CDR3. A D gene is named only where the DNA matches it firmly. Only some rows state a clone size, as once, few, many or a class for expanded clones.

clone_size	j_call	d_call	v_call	cdr3_length	cdr3_nt	cdr3_aa
-	TRBJ2-7	-	TRBV21-1	19	TGTGCCAGCAGGGACTCGACTAGCGGCTCCCCGAGGGGCTCCTACGAGCAGTACTTC	CASRDSTSGSPRGSYEQYF
-	TRBJ2-6	TRBD1	TRBV19	15	TGTGCCAGTAGTCGGACAGGGGGCTTAAGCAACGTCCTGACTTTC	CASSRTGGLSNVLTF
-	TRBJ2-4	TRBD2	TRBV18	12	TGTGCCAGCTCACCAGGGGGGGACATTCAGTACTTC	CASSPGGDIQYF
-	TRBJ2-3	TRBD1	TRBV13	14	TGTGCCAGCAGCTTAAAGCAGGGGGCAGATACGCAGTATTTT	CASSLKQGADTQYF
-	TRBJ2-3	-	TRBV2	15	TGTGCCAGCAGTGATAAAGGTGGTCCCACAGATACGCAGTATTTT	CASSDKGGPTDTQYF
-	TRBJ1-2	-	TRBV27	15	TGTGCCAGCAGTTCGTCCGGCAGTTGGTCCTATGGCTACACCTTC	CASSSSGSWSYGYTF
-	TRBJ2-7	TRBD1	TRBV7-9	13	TGTGCCAGCAGCTTCGGACAGGGTTACGAGCAGTACTTC	CASSFGQGYEQYF
many	TRBJ2-7	-	TRBV1	15	TGCACCAGCAGCCATCAAAGGGAACCGTCCTACGAGCAGTACTTC	CTSSHQREPSYEQYF
-	TRBJ1-5	-	TRBV6-5	14	TGTGCCAGCAGTTACGCGGCAGCTAATCAGCCCCAGCATTTT	CASSYAAANQPQHF
-	TRBJ2-2	-	TRBV4-1	19	TGCGCCAGCAGCTGGACAGGGGGCGCGACTAGCGGGAAACGAAGGGAGCTGTTTTTT	CASSWTGGATSGKRRELFF
-	TRBJ1-1	-	TRBV2	14	TGTGCCAGCAGTGTAAGGGCTACGAACACTGAAGCTTTCTTT	CASSVRATNTEAFF
-	TRBJ1-1	-	TRBV2	13	TGTGCCAGCAGCGGACAACCGAACACTGAAGCTTTCTTT	CASSGQPNTEAFF
-	TRBJ2-2	-	TRBV10-3	16	TGTGCCATCAGTGAGCCCGGGGGCGAAGGGGCCGGGGAGCTGTTTTTT	CAISEPGGEGAGELFF
-	TRBJ2-7	-	TRBV10-3	13	TGTGCCATCGACCGGGACCGCACCTACGAGCAGTACTTC	CAIDRDRTYEQYF
-	TRBJ2-7	-	TRBV6-1	12	TGTGCCAGCCTTGGAGAGTCCTACGAGCAGTACTTC	CASLGESYEQYF